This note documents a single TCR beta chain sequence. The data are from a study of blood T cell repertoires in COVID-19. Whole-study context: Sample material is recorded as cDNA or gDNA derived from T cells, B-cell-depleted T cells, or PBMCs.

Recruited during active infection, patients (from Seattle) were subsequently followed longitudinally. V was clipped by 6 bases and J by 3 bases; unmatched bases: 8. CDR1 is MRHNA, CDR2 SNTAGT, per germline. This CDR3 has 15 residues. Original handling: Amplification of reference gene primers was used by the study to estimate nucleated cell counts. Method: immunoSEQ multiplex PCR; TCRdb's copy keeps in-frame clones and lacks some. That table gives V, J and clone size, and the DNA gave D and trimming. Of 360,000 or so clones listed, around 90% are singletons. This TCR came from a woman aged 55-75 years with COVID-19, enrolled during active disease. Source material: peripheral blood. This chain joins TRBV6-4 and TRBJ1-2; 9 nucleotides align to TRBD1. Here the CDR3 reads CASSRQGVVDYGYTF. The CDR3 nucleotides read TGTGCCAGCAGCCGACAGGGGGTAGTAGACTATGGCTACACCTTC.